This TCR beta chain is drawn from a study of blood T cell repertoires in COVID-19. Looking at the study overall: PBMCs, B-cell-depleted T cells, or T cells were the source of the cDNA or gDNA that made up the material.

Seattle's cohort entered during active infection and was followed longitudinally. Data came from immunoSEQ multiplex PCR; TCRdb stores just in-frame clones and leaves some out. The sample records over 150,000 clones, roughly 83% being singletons. This clone was detected only a few times. Trimming stripped 6 bases from V and 2 bases from J, with 17 bases between. The CDR3 contains 15 residues. Germline CDR1 KGHSH, CDR2 LQKENI. V and J are TRBV18 and TRBJ2-7, with a weak D call TRBD2 (5 bases). Specimen: peripheral blood. This TCR was recovered from a woman aged 40 to 50 with COVID-19, enrolled during active disease. CDR3 loop: CASSEDARATYEQYF. CDR3 nucleotides: TGTGCCAGCTCTGAGGACGCGCGGGCCACCTACGAGCAGTACTTC.